The present T cell receptor beta chain was sequenced within a study of T cells after yellow fever vaccination. MiXCR was run by TCRdb on the 5' RACE reads, yielding one entry per CDR3 protein. The sample shows 620,000 or so distinct CDR3 sequences, around 17% of them seen only once. This clonotype has just a few counts. Sequenced here: PBMCs, sampled 5 to 6 days after the first yellow fever vaccination. This TCR came from a man younger than 35 who received the YFV17D yellow fever vaccine.

The CDR3 DNA sequence: TGTGCCAGCAGCCAAGCGTCCGGGACTGTCACCGGGGAGCTGTTTTTT. This sequence encodes CASSQASGTVTGELFF. The chain has TRBV3-1 and TRBJ2-2, with D tentatively TRBD2 (6 bases). CDR1 is LGHDT, CDR2 YNNKEL, per germline (reference sequence). This CDR3 is built from 16 residues. The germline V and J ends were trimmed by 1 base and 4 bases, with 13 bases remaining between them.